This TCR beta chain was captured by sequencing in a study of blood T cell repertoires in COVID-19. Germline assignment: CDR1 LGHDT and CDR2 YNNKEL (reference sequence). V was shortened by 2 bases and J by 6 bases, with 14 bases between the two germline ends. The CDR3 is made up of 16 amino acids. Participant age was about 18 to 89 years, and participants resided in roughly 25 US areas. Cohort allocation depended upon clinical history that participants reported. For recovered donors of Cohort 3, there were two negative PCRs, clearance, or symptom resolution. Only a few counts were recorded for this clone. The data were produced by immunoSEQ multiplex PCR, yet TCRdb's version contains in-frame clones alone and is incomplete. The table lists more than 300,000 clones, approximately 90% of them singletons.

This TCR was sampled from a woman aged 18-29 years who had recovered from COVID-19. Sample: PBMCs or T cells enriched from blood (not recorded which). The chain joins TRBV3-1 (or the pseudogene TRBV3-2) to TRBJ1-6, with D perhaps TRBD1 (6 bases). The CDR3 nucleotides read TGTGCCAGCAGCCAAACAGGGCTGGAAGGTAATTCACCCCTCCACTTT. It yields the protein CASSQTGLEGNSPLHF.